One sample yielded the 8 T cell receptor beta chains listed below, sequenced in a study of identifying expanded T cells in peripheral blood. Sequenced by immunoSEQ multiplex PCR; TCRdb stores in-frame clones only, minus some. The repertoire consists of 51,000 or so clones, with roughly 80% occurring once and the leading ten covering 12% to 15%. The specimen was blood. These receptors originate from a person aged 18-70 years in good health.

CDR3 DNA sequence: TGTGCCAGCAGTTACCGACCGGGACAGCACTATGGCTACACCTTC. Translating it yields CASSYRPGQHYGYTF. The chain is built from TRBV6-5 and TRBJ1-2; 7 positions match TRBD1. The CDR3 runs to 15 residues. The V and J ends lost 2 bases and 3 bases, in that order; junction bases with no gene match: 6. Germline lookup yields CDR1 MNHEY and CDR2 SVGAGI.

Sample share makes this clone medium-sized. The V call is TRBV2, the J call TRBJ2-1, with 11 bases identical to TRBD2. The germline CDR1 and CDR2 sequences are SNHLY and FYNNEI. The CDR3 covers 15 residues. V shed 2 bases, J shed 8 bases, and the junction held 5 bases outside the gene matches. CDR3 nucleotide sequence: TGTGCCAGCAGTGAATTTACTAGCGGGAGACATGAGCAGTTCTTC. Encoded protein: CASSEFTSGRHEQFF.

The rearrangement uses TRBV6-6 and TRBJ2-1, with 13 bases identical to TRBD2. The CDR3 consists of 15 residues. Trimming cost V 2 bases and J 12 bases; bases outside gene matches: 7. From germline, CDR1 is MNHNY and CDR2 SVGAGI (reference sequence). The CDR3 sequence is CASSYRTSGGAAQFF. DNA of the CDR3: TGTGCCAGCAGTTACCGTACTAGCGGGGGGGCAGCGCAGTTCTTC.

This sequence joins TRBV5-6 and TRBJ2-1, with D possibly called TRBD1 or TRBD2 (6 bases each). This CDR3 comprises 18 residues. V lost 0 bases and J lost 0, with 16 bases in between. Germline assignment: CDR1 SGHDT and CDR2 YYEEEE. This chain's CDR3 is CASSLEQGGWSSYNEQFF. The DNA of the CDR3 is TGTGCCAGCAGCTTGGAACAGGGAGGATGGAGCTCCTACAATGAGCAGTTCTTC.

This clone was detected a few times. The chain has TRBV4-3 and TRBJ2-6, with TRBD1 identical over 10 bases. The CDR3 has 17 residues. Germline trimming cut 1 base from V and 3 bases from J; bases unmatched to any gene: 3. Germline CDR1 reads LGHNA; CDR2 reads YSLEER. The CDR3 sequence: CASSQADRGSGANVLTF. The CDR3 DNA reads TGCGCCAGCAGCCAAGCGGACAGGGGGAGTGGGGCCAACGTCCTGACTTTC.

J is TRBJ1-2 and V is TRBV4-1; 9 positions match TRBD1. Trimming cost V 3 bases and J 0 bases; bases outside gene matches: 5. CDR3 length: 16 residues. Germline CDR1 reads MGHRA; CDR2 reads YSYEKL. The CDR3, as DNA: TGCGCCAGCAGCCAGGACGGGACAGGGCCTAACTATGGCTACACCTTC. Amino acids: CASSQDGTGPNYGYTF.

The chain joins TRBV7-2 to TRBJ1-1, with TRBD1 identical over 7 bases. This CDR3 contains 14 residues. Germline V gives CDR1 SGHTA, CDR2 FQGNSA. The V segment lost 5 bases and the J segment 2 bases; nucleotides outside the gene matches: 5. The CDR3 DNA follows: TGTGCCAGCAGCACGGGACAGATTAACACTGAAGCTTTCTTT. This encodes CASSTGQINTEAFF. Filled out from reference TRBV7-2 and TRBJ1-1, the complete variable domain reads GAGVSQSPSNKVTEKGKDVELRCDPISGHTALYWYRQSLGQGLEFLIYFQGNSAPDKSGLPSDRFSAERTGGSVSTLTIQRTQQEDSAVYLCASSTGQINTEAFFGQGTRLTVV.

This clone is medium-sized. This chain joins TRBV6-1 and TRBJ1-1; D is unresolved. Per germline, CDR1 MNHNS and CDR2 SASEGT. V lost 3 bases to trimming and J lost 2 bases, with 7 bases between them. The CDR3 runs 13 residues. CDR3 amino acids: CASSDTENTEAFF. The CDR3 DNA reads as TGTGCCAGCAGTGACACCGAAAACACTGAAGCTTTCTTT.